A single sample is the source of the 15 T cell receptor beta chains below, sequenced in a study of response to subunit inactivated influenza vaccine. TCRdb analysed the RT-PCR reads with MiXCR anew, one entry per CDR3 protein. The data hold more than 500,000 distinct CDR3 sequences, with around 10% observed a single time. These same records also appear under a second study, on T cells expressing NK-cell markers. As that study records: In generating TCR beta cDNA, 5'RACE template switching with UMIs was used.

The sequencing here drew on PBMCs from blood, taken on the day of vaccination. These receptors were collected from a man in his forties or fifties who received an inactivated influenza vaccine.

In its sample, this clonotype was seen a few times. The genes are TRBV27 and TRBJ2-3; a weak D match, TRBD2 (6 bases). The V end was cut by 1 base, the J end by 2 bases, with 13 bases between. The CDR3 contains 16 residues. Germline values: CDR1 MNHEY, CDR2 SMNVEV (reference sequence). CDR3: CASSLYPGEVTDTQYF. The DNA of the CDR3 is TGTGCCAGCAGTTTATACCCGGGAGAAGTCACAGATACGCAGTATTTT.

This clonotype has a count of ten or more. The chain combines TRBV12-3 or TRBV12-4 with TRBJ2-5; no clear D. Between the trimmed V and J ends, which lost 8 bases and 1 base, there was a span of 5 bases. The CDR3 totals 11 residues. The CDR3 here is CASSLQETQYF. CDR3 DNA: TGTGCCAGCTCCCTCCAAGAGACCCAGTACTTC.

This chain uses TRBV19 with TRBJ1-5; D remains unclear. The CDR3 has 15 residues. The V and J ends lost 4 bases and 0 bases respectively, with 10 bases between them. Germline CDR1 LNHDA, CDR2 SQIVND (reference sequence). CDR3 amino acids: CASSSPGISNQPQHF. The CDR3 DNA reads as TGTGCCAGTAGTAGTCCCGGGATTAGCAATCAGCCCCAGCATTTT. Full variable domain (missing parts from reference TRBV19 and TRBJ1-5): DGGITQSPKYLFRKEGQNVTLSCEQNLNHDAMYWYRQDPGQGLRLIYYSQIVNDFQKGDIAEGYSVSREKKESFPLTVTSAQKNPTAFYLCASSSPGISNQPQHFGDGTRLSIL.

The rearrangement uses TRBV20-1 and TRBJ1-5, with 10 nucleotides matching TRBD1. CDR1 is DFQATT, CDR2 SNEGSKA, per germline (reference sequence). CDR3 length equals 13 residues. The V gene end was trimmed by 3 bases and the J gene end by 5 bases; junction bases not matched to a gene: 1. This chain's CDR3 is CSASGTGDQPQHF. For the CDR3, the DNA is TGCAGTGCTAGCGGGACAGGGGATCAGCCCCAGCATTTT.

The rearrangement links TRBV11-1 to TRBJ1-2; no reliable D call. This CDR3 is built from 14 residues. Germline CDR1 and CDR2: SGHAT and FQDESV (reference sequence). Trimming cost V 1 base and J 2 bases, with 8 bases left between them. CDR3 region: CASSLEASNYGYTF. CDR3 DNA sequence: TGTGCCAGCAGCTTAGAGGCCTCGAACTATGGCTACACCTTC.

This clonotype was detected only a few times. The V call is TRBV5-1, the J call TRBJ2-7; D tentatively fits TRBD1 or TRBD2 (5 bases each). Trimming removed 0 bases at V and 5 bases at J, with 12 bases between. CDR3 length: 14 residues. Germline V gene sequence: CDR1 SGHRS, CDR2 YFSETQ. The CDR3 region has the DNA TGCGCCAGCAGCTTGGTGGGACGAGTGAACGAGCAGTACTTC. Encoded protein: CASSLVGRVNEQYF. The variable domain in full, with the rest retrieved from reference TRBV5-1 and TRBJ2-7, is KAGVTQTPRYLIKTRGQQVTLSCSPISGHRSVSWYQQTPGQGLQFLFEYFSETQRNKGNFPGRFSGRQFSNSRSEMNVSTLELGDSALYLCASSLVGRVNEQYFGPGTRLTVT.

This clonotype has only a few counts. This chain connects TRBV15 to TRBJ2-1; D possibly corresponds to TRBD1 (5 bases). Per the germline V gene, CDR1 is LNHNV and CDR2 is YYDKDF (reference sequence). This CDR3 spans 13 amino acids. Trimming took off 0 bases at V and 10 bases at J, with 10 bases between the two ends. The CDR3 DNA reads TGTGCCACCAGCAGAGATAAGGCAGGGGAGCAGTTCTTC. Translated: CATSRDKAGEQFF.

This clonotype has a handful of counts. This chain uses TRBV5-4 with TRBJ1-5; D gene uncertain. The germline V gene has CDR1 SGHNT and CDR2 YYREEE (reference sequence). This CDR3 is built from 13 residues. Trimming took off 4 bases at V and 7 bases at J, with 12 bases between the two ends. CDR3 in amino acids: CASSVEADQPQHF. DNA of the CDR3: TGTGCCAGCAGCGTGGAGGCAGACCAGCCCCAGCATTTT.

This clonotype has a handful of counts. The chain uses TRBV4-2 and TRBJ2-1; no clear D. Trimming took 4 bases from V and 0 from J, leaving 13 bases between them. CDR3 length equals 16 residues. CDR1 LGHNA and CDR2 YNFKEQ come from the germline V gene. The CDR3 here is CASSPGQYSSYNEQFF. The CDR3 coding sequence is TGTGCCAGCAGCCCCGGGCAGTATAGCTCCTACAATGAGCAGTTCTTC.

This clonotype was counted between two and nine times. The V call is TRBV6-5, the J call TRBJ1-4; no firm D call. Germline V lookup: CDR1 MNHEY, CDR2 SVGAGI. The CDR3 is 15 residues long. Deletions cut 2 bases from V and 6 bases from J, with 13 bases between. The CDR3 loop is CASSYGAGTDEKLFF. CDR3 in DNA: TGTGCCAGCAGTTACGGAGCCGGAACAGATGAAAAACTGTTTTTT.

The J gene is TRBJ2-7, the V gene TRBV12-3 or TRBV12-4, with D possibly being TRBD2 (6 bases). The CDR3 loop spans 14 amino acids. V lost 4 bases and J lost 2, with 12 bases in between. The CDR3 DNA reads TGTGCCAGCAGTTCTGTGCTAGCGACCTACGAGCAGTACTTC. This encodes CASSSVLATYEQYF.

Here the CDR3 reads CSVIRGLNTEAFF. The CDR3 nucleotides are TGCAGCGTTATCCGGGGCTTGAACACTGAAGCTTTCTTT. The chain joins TRBV29-1 to TRBJ1-1; a possible D gene is TRBD1 (5 bases). The CDR3 totals 13 residues. V was clipped by 5 bases and J by 0 bases, with 10 bases between them. Germline loops: CDR1 SQVTM, CDR2 ANQGSEA.

DNA of the CDR3: TGTGCCAGCAGTTTCCAGACAATACTTGGGGAGCTGTTTTTT. Its translation is CASSFQTILGELFF. The gene calls are TRBV6-2 or TRBV6-3 and TRBJ2-2; the D is unclear. Trimming took off 4 bases at V and 8 bases at J, with 14 bases between the two ends. The CDR3 is 14 residues long. Germline V gives CDR1 MNHEY, CDR2 SVGEGT.

The chain carries TRBV6-1 and TRBJ2-2, with TRBD1 as a possible D gene (6 bases). The length of the CDR3 is 14 residues. Germline V gene data show CDR1 as MNHNS and CDR2 as SASEGT. The germline V and J ends were trimmed by 7 bases and 8 bases, with 17 bases remaining between them. The CDR3 is CASISARDMGELFF. CDR3 nucleotides: TGTGCCAGCATCTCCGCCCGGGACATGGGGGAGCTGTTTTTT.

This clonotype has a count of ten or more. The chain uses TRBV20-1 and TRBJ2-1; D unresolved. Germline CDR1 reads DFQATT; CDR2 reads SNEGSKA (reference sequence). With 1 base removed from V and 3 bases from J, the gap between germline ends came to 10 bases. The CDR3 runs to 14 residues. CDR3 coding DNA: TGCAGTGCTAGAGGCCAGAGTGTCTACAATGAGCAGTTCTTC. Its translation: CSARGQSVYNEQFF.